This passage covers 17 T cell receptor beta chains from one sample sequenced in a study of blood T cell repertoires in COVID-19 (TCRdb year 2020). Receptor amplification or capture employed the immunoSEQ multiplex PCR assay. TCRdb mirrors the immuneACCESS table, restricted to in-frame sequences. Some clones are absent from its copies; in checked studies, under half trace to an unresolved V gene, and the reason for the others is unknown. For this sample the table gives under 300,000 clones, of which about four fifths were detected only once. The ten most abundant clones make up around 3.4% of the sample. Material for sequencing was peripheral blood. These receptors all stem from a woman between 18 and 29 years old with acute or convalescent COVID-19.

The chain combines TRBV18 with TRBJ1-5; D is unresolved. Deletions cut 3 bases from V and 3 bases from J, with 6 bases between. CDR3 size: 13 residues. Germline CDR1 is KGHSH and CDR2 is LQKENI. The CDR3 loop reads CASSPRINQPQHF. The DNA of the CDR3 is TGTGCCAGCTCACCTCGTATCAATCAGCCCCAGCATTTT.

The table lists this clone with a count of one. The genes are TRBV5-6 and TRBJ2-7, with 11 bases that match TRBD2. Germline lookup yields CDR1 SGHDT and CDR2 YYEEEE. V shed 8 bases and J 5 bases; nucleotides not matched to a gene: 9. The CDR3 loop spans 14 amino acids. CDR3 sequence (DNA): TGTGCCAGTGCCAGACTAGCGGGATACCACGAGCAGTACTTC. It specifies CASARLAGYHEQYF.

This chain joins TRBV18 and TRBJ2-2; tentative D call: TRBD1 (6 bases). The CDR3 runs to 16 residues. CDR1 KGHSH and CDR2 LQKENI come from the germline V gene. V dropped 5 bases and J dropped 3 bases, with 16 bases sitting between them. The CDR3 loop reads CASSSQGRGYTGELFF. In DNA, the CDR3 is TGTGCCAGCTCATCTCAGGGGAGAGGCTACACCGGGGAGCTGTTTTTT. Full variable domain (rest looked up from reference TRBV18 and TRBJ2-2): NAGVMQNPRHLVRRRGQEARLRCSPMKGHSHVYWYRQLPEEGLKFMVYLQKENIIDESGMPKERFSAEFPKEGPSILRIQQVVRGDSAAYFCASSSQGRGYTGELFFGEGSRLTVL.

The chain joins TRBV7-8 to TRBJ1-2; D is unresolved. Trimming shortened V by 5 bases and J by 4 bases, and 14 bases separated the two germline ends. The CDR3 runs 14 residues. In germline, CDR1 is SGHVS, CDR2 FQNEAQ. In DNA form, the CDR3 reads TGTGCCAGCAGCACCTCCACACAGAGCTATGGCTACACCTTC. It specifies CASSTSTQSYGYTF. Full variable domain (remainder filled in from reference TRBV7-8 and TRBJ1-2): GAGVSQSPRYKVAKRGQDVALRCDPISGHVSLFWYQQALGQGPEFLTYFQNEAQLDKSGLPSDRFFAERPEGSVSTLKIQRTQQEDSAVYLCASSTSTQSYGYTFGSGTRLTVV.

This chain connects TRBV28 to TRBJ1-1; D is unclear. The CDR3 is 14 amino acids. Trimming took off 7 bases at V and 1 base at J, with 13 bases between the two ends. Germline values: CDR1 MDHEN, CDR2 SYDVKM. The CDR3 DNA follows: TGTGCCAGCAATTCCCCCCCGGGGAACACTGAAGCTTTCTTT. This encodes CASNSPPGNTEAFF. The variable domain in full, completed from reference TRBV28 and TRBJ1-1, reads DVKVTQSSRYLVKRTGEKVFLECVQDMDHENMFWYRQDPGLGLRLIYFSYDVKMKEKGDIPEGYSVSREKKERFSLILESASTNQTSMYLCASNSPPGNTEAFFGQGTRLTVV.

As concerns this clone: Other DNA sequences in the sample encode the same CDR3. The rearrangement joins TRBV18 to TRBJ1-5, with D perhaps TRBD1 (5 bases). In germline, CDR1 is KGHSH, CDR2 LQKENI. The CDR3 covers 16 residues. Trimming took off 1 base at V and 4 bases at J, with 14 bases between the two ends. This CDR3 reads CASSPRSQGGNQPQHF. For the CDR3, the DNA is TGTGCCAGCTCACCACGGAGCCAGGGTGGAAATCAGCCCCAGCATTTT.

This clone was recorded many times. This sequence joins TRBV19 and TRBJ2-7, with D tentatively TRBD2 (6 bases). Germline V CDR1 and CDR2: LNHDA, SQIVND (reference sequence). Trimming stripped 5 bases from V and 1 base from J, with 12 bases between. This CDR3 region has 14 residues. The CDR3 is CASSFIGGSYEQYF. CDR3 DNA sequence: TGTGCCAGTAGTTTCATCGGAGGGTCCTACGAGCAGTACTTC.

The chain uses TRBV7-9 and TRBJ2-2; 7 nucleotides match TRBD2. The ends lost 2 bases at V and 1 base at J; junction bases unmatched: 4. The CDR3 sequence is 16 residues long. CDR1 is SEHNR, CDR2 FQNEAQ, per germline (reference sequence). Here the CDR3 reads CASSLRGSLNTGELFF. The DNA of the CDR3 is TGTGCCAGCAGCTTACGCGGGAGTCTGAACACCGGGGAGCTGTTTTTT.

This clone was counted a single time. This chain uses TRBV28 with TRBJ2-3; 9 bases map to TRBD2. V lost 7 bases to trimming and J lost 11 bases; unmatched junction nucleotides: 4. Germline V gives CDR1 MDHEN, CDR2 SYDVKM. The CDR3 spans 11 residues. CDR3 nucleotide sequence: TGTGCCAGCACCCTTAGCGGGAGGCAGTATTTT. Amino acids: CASTLSGRQYF.

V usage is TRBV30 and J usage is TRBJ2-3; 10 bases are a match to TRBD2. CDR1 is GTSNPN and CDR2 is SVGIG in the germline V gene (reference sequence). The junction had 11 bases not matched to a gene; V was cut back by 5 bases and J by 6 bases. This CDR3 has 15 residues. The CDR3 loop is CAWDLFGSGRDTQYF. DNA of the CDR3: TGTGCCTGGGACCTCTTTGGTAGCGGGAGGGATACGCAGTATTTT. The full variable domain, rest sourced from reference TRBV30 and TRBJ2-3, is SQTIHQWPATLVQPVGSPLSLECTVEGTSNPNLYWYRQAAGRGLQLLFYSVGIGQISSEVPQNLSASRPQDRQFILSSKKLLLSDSGFYLCAWDLFGSGRDTQYFGPGTRLTVL.

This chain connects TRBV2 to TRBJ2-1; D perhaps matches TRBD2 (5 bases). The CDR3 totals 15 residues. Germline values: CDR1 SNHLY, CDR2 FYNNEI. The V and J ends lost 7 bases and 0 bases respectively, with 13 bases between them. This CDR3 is CASKARESSYNEQFF. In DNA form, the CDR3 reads TGTGCCAGCAAGGCGAGGGAAAGCTCCTACAATGAGCAGTTCTTC.

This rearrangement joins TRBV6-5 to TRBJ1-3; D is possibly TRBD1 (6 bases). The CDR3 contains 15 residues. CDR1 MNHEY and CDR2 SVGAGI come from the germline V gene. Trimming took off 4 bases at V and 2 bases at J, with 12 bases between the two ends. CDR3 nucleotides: TGTGCCAGCAGTTGGTCACAGGGCCCTGGAAACACCATATATTTT. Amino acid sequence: CASSWSQGPGNTIYF.

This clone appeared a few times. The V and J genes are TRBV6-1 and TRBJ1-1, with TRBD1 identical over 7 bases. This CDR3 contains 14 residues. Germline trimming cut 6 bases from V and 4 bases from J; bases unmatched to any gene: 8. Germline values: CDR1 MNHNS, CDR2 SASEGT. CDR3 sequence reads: CASRWEGGGTEAFF. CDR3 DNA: TGTGCCAGCAGATGGGAAGGGGGCGGCACTGAAGCTTTCTTT.

The CDR3 region is CATSSTNGLAQHF. The CDR3 DNA follows: TGTGCCACCAGCTCTACTAACGGACTAGCCCAGCATTTT. The chain links TRBV15 to TRBJ1-5, with D unclear. V was cut by 5 bases and J by 11 bases, with 16 bases left in between. Germline CDR1 and CDR2: LNHNV and YYDKDF (reference sequence). The CDR3 has 13 residues. Based on the CDR3 plus reference TRBV15 and TRBJ1-5, the full variable domain is DAMVIQNPRYQVTQFGKPVTLSCSQTLNHNVMYWYQQKSSQAPKLLFHYYDKDFNNEADTPDNFQSRRPNTSFCFLDIRSPGLGDTAMYLCATSSTNGLAQHFGDGTRLSIL.

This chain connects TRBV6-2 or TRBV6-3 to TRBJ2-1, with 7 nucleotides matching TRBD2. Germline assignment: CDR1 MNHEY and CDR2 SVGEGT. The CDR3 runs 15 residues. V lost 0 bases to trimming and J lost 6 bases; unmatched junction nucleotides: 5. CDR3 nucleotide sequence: TGTGCCAGCAGTTACTCTAGCGGGCATACCAATGAGCAGTTCTTC. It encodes CASSYSSGHTNEQFF.

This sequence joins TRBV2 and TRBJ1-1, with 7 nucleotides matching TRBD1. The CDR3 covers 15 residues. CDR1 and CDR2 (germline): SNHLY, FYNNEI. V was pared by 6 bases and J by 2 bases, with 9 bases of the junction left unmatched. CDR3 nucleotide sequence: TGTGCCAGCAGGGCAAGACAGGGTCCCAACACTGAAGCTTTCTTT. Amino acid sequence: CASRARQGPNTEAFF.

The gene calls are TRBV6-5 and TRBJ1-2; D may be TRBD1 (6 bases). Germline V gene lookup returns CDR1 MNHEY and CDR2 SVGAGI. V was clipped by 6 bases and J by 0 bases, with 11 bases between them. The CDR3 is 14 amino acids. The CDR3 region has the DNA TGTGCCAGCAGGGGGACACTTACTAACTATGGCTACACCTTC. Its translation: CASRGTLTNYGYTF.